This TCR beta chain was sequenced for a study of cytomegalovirus exposure and HLA in healthy donors. Study-wide findings and caveats: The availability of immune exposure information extended only to CMV serostatus. A list of 150 or so TCR beta chains associated with cytomegalovirus was given.

60 Vbeta and 13 Jbeta primers were used in PCR. Generated by immunoSEQ multiplex PCR, the TCRdb table keeps only in-frame clones and is missing some. The table lists around 180,000 clones, about 80% of them singletons. This clone has only one observation. Antigen: not known. The germline V gene has CDR1 GTSNPN and CDR2 SVGIG (reference sequence). This CDR3 is built from 13 residues. With V trimmed by 5 bases and J by 4 bases, 5 bases remained unmatched. The donors gave bone marrow, and they were healthy. Sequences were obtained from PBMCs. The V call is TRBV30, the J call TRBJ1-5; the match to TRBD1 covers 7 bases. The sequence came from a woman between 35 and 50 years old in good health and CMV-seronegative. CDR3 DNA: TGTGCCTGGGAGACAGGGCAGAATCAGCCCCAGCATTTT. Encoded protein: CAWETGQNQPQHF.